What follows are 5 T cell receptor beta chains derived from one specimen sequenced in a study of OX40 agonist ivuxolimab in advanced cancers. TCRdb's copy holds only in-frame clones and misses some; the assay was immunoSEQ multiplex PCR. The table records around 60,000 clones, around 90% of them present only once. Sample: CD4+ or CD8+ T cells sorted from blood, taken in a trial of the OX40 agonist ivuxolimab. Receptors originate from an adult with an advanced solid tumor such as melanoma, head and neck, liver or kidney cancer.

The rearrangement joins TRBV19 to TRBJ2-3; D ambiguous. CDR3 length: 11 residues. Germline CDR1 reads LNHDA; CDR2 reads SQIVND (reference sequence). Trimming removed 2 bases from V and 6 bases from J, with 3 bases in between. The CDR3 region is CASSISDTQYF. In DNA form, the CDR3 reads TGTGCCAGTAGTATATCGGATACGCAGTATTTT.

This chain uses TRBV2 with TRBJ1-3; perhaps TRBD1 as D (5 bases). From germline, CDR1 is SNHLY and CDR2 FYNNEI. V gave up 6 bases and J gave up 0 bases, with 12 bases separating them. The length of the CDR3 is 15 residues. The CDR3 loop reads CASRNEGFSGNTIYF. The CDR3 DNA reads as TGTGCCAGCAGGAATGAGGGGTTCTCTGGAAACACCATATATTTT.

The chain joins TRBV2 to TRBJ2-3, with D unclear. CDR3 length: 13 amino acids. Germline V CDR1 and CDR2: SNHLY, FYNNEI. V lost 4 bases, J lost 6 bases, and 11 bases lay in between. The CDR3 loop reads CASSVTRRDTQYF. Here the CDR3 DNA reads TGTGCCAGCAGTGTCACCAGACGCGATACGCAGTATTTT.

Here the CDR3 reads CASSQEGRGSDEQYF. CDR3 nucleotides: TGCGCCAGCAGCCAAGAGGGCAGGGGTTCGGACGAGCAGTACTTC. The gene calls are TRBV4-1 and TRBJ2-7, with D tentatively TRBD1 (6 bases). The V and J ends lost 0 bases and 5 bases respectively, with 14 bases between them. Germline V gives CDR1 MGHRA, CDR2 YSYEKL. CDR3 length: 15 residues.

The gene calls are TRBV5-6 and TRBJ1-1, with D unresolved. This CDR3 has 14 residues. Per germline, CDR1 SGHDT and CDR2 YYEEEE. Trimming pared 0 bases from V and 3 bases from J, leaving 9 bases between. CDR3 in DNA: TGTGCCAGCAGCTTGGGGGAGATAGACACTGAAGCTTTCTTT. Its translation is CASSLGEIDTEAFF.